This T cell receptor (beta chain) stems from a study of graft-versus-host responses after intestinal transplantation. Study information: Recipients were given multivisceral, liver-intestinal, or isolated intestinal transplants. Recipients were all induced with anti-thymocyte globulin, then given tacrolimus and steroids for around three years.

Produced via immunoSEQ multiplex PCR; TCRdb's table is partial and in-frame only. Found here are just over 15,000 clones, about 67% of them singletons; the top ten hold roughly 3%. Trimming at V came to 6 bases and at J to 5 bases, leaving 10 bases not matched to a gene. Germline V gene data show CDR1 as SGHTA and CDR2 as FQGNSA. The CDR3 totals 16 residues. Lamina propria and intraepithelial lymphocytes were released by processing graft tissue. The chain couples TRBV7-2 to TRBJ2-5; 12 bases line up with TRBD2. Sequences were derived from ileum tissue, sampled 14 days after transplant. This TCR derives from a human patient who received an intestinal transplant, so some T cells may come from the graft donor. The CDR3 sequence: CASRRLAGVIMETQYF. The DNA for the CDR3 is TGTGCCAGCAGGCGACTAGCGGGGGTCATAATGGAGACCCAGTACTTC.